Each of the 24 T cell receptor beta chains below was sequenced from the same sample in a study of blood T cell repertoires in COVID-19. The data were produced by immunoSEQ multiplex PCR, yet TCRdb's version contains in-frame clones alone and is incomplete. The sample consists of over 250,000 clones, 80% to 90% of them appearing once. The sequencing sample was made of peripheral blood. The source is a woman aged 70-85 years with acute or convalescent COVID-19.

The J gene is TRBJ1-1, the V gene TRBV7-9, with no clear D. Germline V lookup: CDR1 SEHNR, CDR2 FQNEAQ (reference sequence). CDR3 length: 13 residues. V was shortened by 1 base and J by 8 bases, with 11 bases between the two germline ends. CDR3 loop: CASSLDWASEAFF. The CDR3, as DNA: TGTGCCAGCAGCTTAGATTGGGCCTCGGAAGCTTTCTTT.

This rearrangement joins TRBV6-5 to TRBJ1-2, with unresolved D. Germline loops: CDR1 MNHEY, CDR2 SVGAGI. This CDR3 is built from 11 residues. V shed 9 bases and J shed 8 bases, with 13 bases lying between them. CDR3 loop: CARGEVGGYTF. In DNA, the CDR3 is TGTGCCAGGGGTGAGGTTGGGGGCTACACCTTC.

This clone was seen only once. This chain uses TRBV9 with TRBJ2-1; D is perhaps TRBD2 (6 bases). The length of the CDR3 is 14 residues. Trimming shortened V by 0 bases and J by 6 bases, and 10 bases separated the two germline ends. Germline V lookup: CDR1 SGDLS, CDR2 YYNGEE. This chain's CDR3 is CASSVEPAGNEQFF. CDR3 DNA: TGTGCCAGCAGCGTAGAGCCAGCGGGCAATGAGCAGTTCTTC.

This chain joins TRBV3-1 (or the pseudogene TRBV3-2) and TRBJ1-5; 8 nucleotides agree with TRBD1. V was clipped by 9 bases and J by 2 bases; unmatched bases: 3. Germline-derived CDR1 and CDR2 are LGHDT and YNNKEL (reference sequence). The CDR3 runs 13 residues. The CDR3 protein is CASSGGGNQPQHF. In DNA, the CDR3 is TGTGCCAGTTCAGGGGGCGGCAATCAGCCCCAGCATTTT.

This clone turned up a few times. The genes are TRBV5-8 and TRBJ1-6; possible D gene TRBD1, 6 bases. The CDR3 has 16 residues. Trimming took off 0 bases at V and 8 bases at J, with 15 bases between the two ends. Germline loops: CDR1 SGHTS, CDR2 YDEGEE. CDR3 sequence reads: CASSLAGELLHSPLHF. CDR3 DNA: TGTGCCAGCAGCTTGGCAGGGGAGCTCCTGCATTCACCCCTCCACTTT.

The rearrangement joins TRBV7-8 to TRBJ1-2; D gene uncertain. Trimming cost V 1 base and J 5 bases, with 8 bases left between them. The CDR3 loop spans 13 amino acids. Germline lookup yields CDR1 SGHVS and CDR2 FQNEAQ. CDR3 in DNA: TGTGCCAGCAGCTTAGATGCGGGATATGGCTACACCTTC. Amino acid sequence: CASSLDAGYGYTF.

The chain links TRBV19 to TRBJ1-6, with a tentative D call TRBD1 (5 bases). The V gene's germline CDR1 is LNHDA and CDR2 SQIVND (reference sequence). The CDR3 extends over 15 amino acids. The V gene lost 5 bases and the J gene lost 0 bases, with 8 bases spanning the gap. The CDR3 spells CASSPDSSYNSPLHF. The CDR3, as DNA: TGTGCCAGTAGTCCCGACAGCTCCTATAATTCACCCCTCCACTTT.

J is TRBJ2-3 and V is TRBV28; tentative D call: TRBD1 (6 bases). CDR3 length equals 15 residues. Germline CDR1 and CDR2: MDHEN and SYDVKM. With 6 bases removed from V and 4 bases from J, the gap between germline ends came to 17 bases. The DNA for the CDR3 is TGTGCCAGCAGAACCTCAGGGGACCCCCCAGATACGCAGTATTTT. Translation: CASRTSGDPPDTQYF.

The rearrangement links TRBV2 to TRBJ1-3; TRBD1 is a possible D gene (5 bases). The V gene lost 6 bases and the J gene lost 0 bases, with 15 bases spanning the gap. The CDR3 is made up of 16 amino acids. Germline V lookup: CDR1 SNHLY, CDR2 FYNNEI. The CDR3 loop is CASRVDSSISGNTIYF. In nucleotides, the CDR3 is TGTGCCAGCAGGGTAGACAGCTCGATCTCTGGAAACACCATATATTTT.

This rearrangement joins TRBV7-9 to TRBJ1-3; D remains unclear. V was pared by 0 bases and J by 9 bases, with 6 bases between. This CDR3 spans 12 amino acids. The germline V gene encodes CDR1 SEHNR and CDR2 FQNEAQ (reference sequence). The CDR3 here is CASSLASGTIYF. DNA of the CDR3: TGTGCCAGCAGCTTAGCGTCCGGCACCATATATTTT.

This sequence joins TRBV10-3 and TRBJ1-6, with D possibly TRBD1 on 6 matching bases. This CDR3 region has 13 residues. From germline, CDR1 is ENHRY and CDR2 SYGVKD. V dropped 8 bases and J dropped 7 bases, with 12 bases sitting between them. CDR3 loop: CAIGPGTNSPLHF. The CDR3 DNA reads as TGTGCCATCGGACCCGGGACAAATTCACCCCTCCACTTT.

The chain combines TRBV4-2 with TRBJ1-6; TRBD1 aligns across 10 bases. J gave up 9 bases and V 4 bases, and 6 bases lay outside the gene matches. CDR1 is LGHNA, CDR2 YNFKEQ, per germline. This CDR3 has 15 amino acids. Here the CDR3 reads CASSRGQGDRSPLHF. The CDR3 nucleotides are TGTGCCAGCAGCCGAGGACAGGGGGACCGTTCACCCCTCCACTTT.

DNA for the CDR3: TGTGCCTGGGCGACAGGGGCGGACACTGAAGCTTTCTTT. It specifies CAWATGADTEAFF. The chain carries TRBV30 and TRBJ1-1, with 8 positions matching TRBD1. CDR1 and CDR2 from the germline V gene are GTSNPN and SVGIG (reference sequence). The CDR3 totals 13 residues. V lost 5 bases to trimming and J lost 3 bases; unmatched junction nucleotides: 5.

The rearrangement uses TRBV19 and TRBJ1-2, with a tentative D call TRBD1 (5 bases). The V end was cut by 10 bases, the J end by 0 bases, with 12 bases between. This CDR3 has 13 residues. Germline CDR1 is LNHDA and CDR2 is SQIVND (reference sequence). Here the CDR3 DNA reads TGTGCCACCATCGGGACTACTAACTATGGCTACACCTTC. The encoded protein is CATIGTTNYGYTF. Using reference TRBV19 and TRBJ1-2 for the parts outside the CDR3, the full variable domain is DGGITQSPKYLFRKEGQNVTLSCEQNLNHDAMYWYRQDPGQGLRLIYYSQIVNDFQKGDIAEGYSVSREKKESFPLTVTSAQKNPTAFYLCATIGTTNYGYTFGSGTRLTVV.

This rearrangement joins TRBV18 to TRBJ1-1; the D gene is possibly TRBD1 (5 bases). This CDR3 contains 16 residues. Germline assignment: CDR1 KGHSH and CDR2 LQKENI. The V gene lost 3 bases and the J gene lost 1 base, with 15 bases spanning the gap. The CDR3 nucleotides read TGTGCCAGCTCACCGGGTGTTAGGGGCCGGAACACTGAAGCTTTCTTT. Translation: CASSPGVRGRNTEAFF.

The gene calls are TRBV19 and TRBJ1-2; D is unresolved. V was shortened by 0 bases and J by 0 bases, with 8 bases between the two germline ends. The germline V gene encodes CDR1 LNHDA and CDR2 SQIVND (reference sequence). This CDR3 contains 15 residues. CDR3 sequence: CASSIDEGTNYGYTF. The CDR3 DNA reads TGTGCCAGTAGTATAGATGAGGGAACTAACTATGGCTACACCTTC.

The V and J genes are TRBV29-1 and TRBJ2-2; maybe TRBD2 (7 bases). Germline loops: CDR1 SQVTM, CDR2 ANQGSEA. The CDR3 is made up of 15 amino acids. Between the trimmed V and J ends, which lost 2 bases and 7 bases, there was a span of 17 bases. The CDR3 DNA is TGCAGCGTTGAACTGGGGAGGGGGAAGAACGGGGAGCTGTTTTTT. This sequence encodes CSVELGRGKNGELFF.

The genes are TRBV15 and TRBJ2-5; D perhaps matches TRBD2 (5 bases). Trimming stripped 0 bases from V and 8 bases from J, with 16 bases between. CDR1 and CDR2 (germline): LNHNV, YYDKDF (reference sequence). The CDR3 contains 15 residues. The CDR3 region has the DNA TGTGCCACCAGCAGAGATCTGGTCAGGACTGGAACCCAGTACTTC. This codes for CATSRDLVRTGTQYF.

The J gene is TRBJ1-1, the V gene TRBV6-5, with D hard to call. Trimming cost V 7 bases and J 5 bases, with 11 bases left between them. This CDR3 comprises 12 residues. CDR1 is MNHEY, CDR2 SVGAGI, per germline. This chain's CDR3 is CASKRVGTEAFF. In nucleotides, the CDR3 is TGTGCCAGCAAGAGGGTAGGAACTGAAGCTTTCTTT.

V gene TRBV11-2 combines with J gene TRBJ1-2; TRBD1 aligns across 7 bases. V dropped 4 bases and J dropped 8; count of bases not matched to a gene: 16. The germline V gene has CDR1 SGHAT and CDR2 FQNNGV. The CDR3 runs to 16 residues. CDR3 region: CASSSPGTAFSGGYTF. The DNA for the CDR3 is TGTGCCAGCAGCTCACCGGGGACAGCCTTCTCCGGCGGCTACACCTTC.

The chain is built from TRBV9 and TRBJ2-2; no clear D. The CDR3 sequence is 15 residues long. Germline values: CDR1 SGDLS, CDR2 YYNGEE. V dropped 0 bases and J dropped 0 bases, with 6 bases sitting between them. CDR3 nucleotides: TGTGCCAGCAGCGTAGTACAGTCGAACACCGGGGAGCTGTTTTTT. It specifies CASSVVQSNTGELFF.

The chain uses TRBV2 and TRBJ2-2; a possible D gene is TRBD2 (7 bases). The V gene lost 4 bases and the J gene lost 3 bases, with 12 bases spanning the gap. CDR3 length: 15 residues. Germline-derived CDR1 and CDR2 are SNHLY and FYNNEI. The CDR3 DNA sequence: TGTGCCAGCAGTGTAGGGCGGGGGCACACCGGGGAGCTGTTTTTT. Residues: CASSVGRGHTGELFF. Full variable domain (missing parts from reference TRBV2 and TRBJ2-2): EPEVTQTPSHQVTQMGQEVILRCVPISNHLYFYWYRQILGQKVEFLVSFYNNEISEKSEIFDDQFSVERPDGSNFTLKIRSTKLEDSAMYFCASSVGRGHTGELFFGEGSRLTVL.

The chain carries TRBV7-9 and TRBJ1-4, with 9 bases that match TRBD1. In germline, CDR1 is SEHNR, CDR2 FQNEAQ (reference sequence). There are 13 residues in the CDR3. Losses at the gene ends were 5 bases for V and 12 bases for J; bases not matched to a gene: 7. The CDR3 loop reads CASSGQGTRELFF. The DNA for the CDR3 is TGTGCCAGCAGCGGACAGGGGACAAGGGAACTGTTTTTT.

The chain is built from TRBV10-3 and TRBJ1-1; 8 bases agree with TRBD1. V lost 6 bases to trimming and J lost 6 bases; unmatched junction nucleotides: 18. The germline V gene encodes CDR1 ENHRY and CDR2 SYGVKD. The CDR3 consists of 17 residues. This chain's CDR3 is CAIREQDRVGPSAEAFF. CDR3 nucleotides: TGTGCCATCAGAGAACAGGACAGGGTGGGACCGAGTGCTGAAGCTTTCTTT.